This T cell receptor (beta chain) was recovered during a study of T cell repertoires and HLA-DP antigens. As concerns this clone: The antigen remains unidentified.

The PCR primers covered 54 TRBV and 13 TRBJ segments. Method: immunoSEQ multiplex PCR; TCRdb's copy keeps in-frame clones and lacks some. The table records about 73,000 clones, around 80% of them present only once. Germline V gene sequence: CDR1 SNHLY, CDR2 FYNNEI. The CDR3 consists of 16 residues. Trimming removed 4 bases from V and 7 bases from J; junction bases left unmatched: 7. The clonotype originates from a man between 60 and 75 years old in good health and CMV-seronegative. Sequences were obtained from CD4+ T cells from PBMCs. The chain combines TRBV2 with TRBJ2-1; TRBD2 matches at 13 bases. CDR3 nucleotides: TGTGCCAGCAGTGGGACTAGCGGGAGTGTTAGGAATGAGCAGTTCTTC. Protein: CASSGTSGSVRNEQFF.